Below, 6 T cell receptor beta chains from the same sample are listed, as sequenced in a study of T cells in Graves' hyperthyroidism and ophthalmopathy. RNA transcripts yielded amplified TCR beta CDR3 regions. With the HTBI primer set, the TCR CDR3 went through a first round of RT-PCR. TCRdb analysed the multiplex PCR reads with MiXCR anew, one entry per CDR3 protein. This sample has around 430,000 distinct CDR3 sequences, with 15% found just once. The sample comprised blood. Source of these receptors: a woman in her 30s with Graves' hyperthyroidism.

This clonotype was observed many times. V usage is TRBV20-1 and J usage is TRBJ1-5; D gene unclear. The CDR3 is made up of 15 amino acids. V lost 3 bases, J lost 0 bases, and 12 bases lay in between. Germline assignment: CDR1 DFQATT and CDR2 SNEGSKA (reference sequence). The CDR3 spells CSASIRRDSNQPQHF. The CDR3 bases are TGCAGTGCTAGTATACGTAGGGATAGCAATCAGCCCCAGCATTTT.

This clonotype was seen ten or more times. The V gene is TRBV20-1, the J gene TRBJ2-5, with 8 bases aligning to TRBD1. CDR1 DFQATT and CDR2 SNEGSKA come from the germline V gene (reference sequence). J gave up 1 base and V 3 bases, and 13 bases lay outside the gene matches. CDR3 length: 17 amino acids. CDR3 sequence (DNA): TGCAGTGCTAGGTCGCCGCAGGGGGCGCTTAGCCAAGAGACCCAGTACTTC. The encoded protein is CSARSPQGALSQETQYF.

This clonotype has ten or more counts. This chain joins TRBV2 and TRBJ1-5; tentative D call: TRBD1 (5 bases). V lost 4 bases to trimming and J lost 4 bases, with 14 bases between them. Germline CDR1 is SNHLY and CDR2 is FYNNEI. CDR3 length: 15 residues. The CDR3 reads CASSVGEGLNQPQHF. Written as DNA, the CDR3 is TGTGCCAGCAGTGTGGGGGAAGGGCTTAATCAGCCCCAGCATTTT.

This clonotype was observed a few times. The chain recombines TRBV11-1 with TRBJ2-7, with D maybe TRBD2 (5 bases). From germline, CDR1 is SGHAT and CDR2 FQDESV (reference sequence). V was clipped by 4 bases and J by 2 bases, with 12 bases between them. This CDR3 comprises 14 residues. The CDR3 reads CASSSSPGTYEQYF. Written as DNA, the CDR3 is TGTGCCAGCAGCTCAAGTCCGGGGACCTACGAGCAGTACTTC.

This clonotype was seen ten or more times. The chain couples TRBV5-1 to TRBJ1-2, with D possibly matching TRBD1 (5 bases). Germline V gives CDR1 SGHRS, CDR2 YFSETQ. The CDR3 extends over 14 amino acids. With 3 bases removed from V and 3 bases from J, the gap between germline ends came to 12 bases. CDR3: CASSSGTVDYGYTF. CDR3 nucleotides: TGCGCCAGCAGCTCCGGGACCGTGGACTATGGCTACACCTTC.

V is TRBV20-1 and J is TRBJ2-3; D not certain. The J call is doubtful: the DNA matches TRBJ1-5 better. The CDR3 covers 14 residues. Germline loops: CDR1 DFQATT, CDR2 SNEGSKA (reference sequence). The CDR3 is CSARTSGMADTQHF. In DNA, the CDR3 is TGCAGTGCTAGGACTAGCGGGATGGCAGATACGCAGCATTTT.